Each of the 27 T cell receptor beta chains below was sequenced from the same sample in a study of blood T cell repertoires in COVID-19. This table comes from immunoSEQ multiplex PCR, and its TCRdb copy is limited to in-frame clones, with some not included. Among some 120,000 clones listed, 55% to 75% were seen once. Sequencing was carried out using peripheral blood. These receptors were taken from a woman aged 65 to 85 with acute or convalescent COVID-19.

The chain links TRBV4-2 to TRBJ1-2; D not resolved. The CDR3 spans 11 residues. Trimming took 4 bases from V and 8 from J, leaving 8 bases between them. From germline, CDR1 is LGHNA and CDR2 YNFKEQ. CDR3 sequence: CASSRSYGYTF. The CDR3 nucleotides read TGTGCCAGCAGCCGGAGTTACGGCTACACCTTC.

This clone appeared a few times. V and J are TRBV2 and TRBJ2-7, with D maybe TRBD2 (6 bases). The CDR3 has 16 residues. Germline V gene data show CDR1 as SNHLY and CDR2 as FYNNEI. The ends were cut back, 5 bases at V and 1 base at J, with 18 bases in the middle. CDR3 coding DNA: TGTGCCAGCAGTAGACCCCGGGACTCCTTTTCCTACGAGCAGTACTTC. Residues: CASSRPRDSFSYEQYF.

The chain links TRBV28 to TRBJ2-7, with D maybe TRBD1 (5 bases). Germline V lookup: CDR1 MDHEN, CDR2 SYDVKM. This CDR3 region has 17 residues. The germline V and J ends were trimmed by 1 base and 4 bases, with 20 bases remaining between them. This chain's CDR3 is CASSLLPSGRADYEQYF. The CDR3 DNA follows: TGTGCCAGCAGTTTATTACCGAGTGGCAGGGCGGATTACGAGCAGTACTTC.

This clone has more than one count but fewer than ten. V gene TRBV18 combines with J gene TRBJ1-1; D remains ambiguous. Per the germline V gene, CDR1 is KGHSH and CDR2 is LQKENI. V was pared by 6 bases and J by 1 base, with 9 bases between. The CDR3 contains 13 residues. This CDR3 reads CASSPSGNTEAFF. The CDR3 DNA follows: TGTGCCAGCTCCCCGTCGGGGAACACTGAAGCTTTCTTT. The variable domain in full, completed from reference TRBV18 and TRBJ1-1, reads NAGVMQNPRHLVRRRGQEARLRCSPMKGHSHVYWYRQLPEEGLKFMVYLQKENIIDESGMPKERFSAEFPKEGPSILRIQQVVRGDSAAYFCASSPSGNTEAFFGQGTRLTVV.

The chain is built from TRBV5-1 and TRBJ2-7; no reliable D call. Trimming took off 0 bases at V and 0 bases at J, with 16 bases between the two ends. This CDR3 has 17 amino acids. CDR1 and CDR2 (germline): SGHRS, YFSETQ. Here the CDR3 reads CASSLDQVSLASYEQYF. CDR3 nucleotide sequence: TGCGCCAGCAGCTTGGATCAGGTCTCACTTGCCTCCTACGAGCAGTACTTC.

The J gene is TRBJ2-3, the V gene TRBV13, with 9 bases that match TRBD2. V gave up 2 bases and J gave up 4 bases; unmatched junction bases: 10. The length of the CDR3 is 17 residues. Per the germline V gene, CDR1 is PRHDT and CDR2 is FYEKMQ (reference sequence). CDR3 sequence (DNA): TGTGCCAGCAGCTTACTTTCCAGCGGGGGGTGGGCAGATACGCAGTATTTT. Protein: CASSLLSSGGWADTQYF. Variable domain in full (rest from reference TRBV13 and TRBJ2-3): AAGVIQSPRHLIKEKRETATLKCYPIPRHDTVYWYQQGPGQDPQFLISFYEKMQSDKGSIPDRFSAQQFSDYHSELNMSSLELGDSALYFCASSLLSSGGWADTQYFGPGTRLTVL.

This clone has only a few counts. The genes are TRBV10-2 and TRBJ1-3; D gene unclear. The CDR3 contains 15 residues. The germline V and J ends were trimmed by 3 bases and 0 bases, with 9 bases remaining between them. CDR1 is WSHSY, CDR2 SAAADI, per germline. CDR3 nucleotide sequence: TGCGCCAGCAGTGATTTTCTAAGCTCTGGAAACACCATATATTTT. The encoded protein is CASSDFLSSGNTIYF.

This clone was counted once. This chain connects TRBV5-1 to TRBJ2-1, with TRBD2 identical over 9 bases. The CDR3 runs to 18 residues. CDR1 is SGHRS, CDR2 YFSETQ, per germline. The junction had 14 bases not matched to a gene; V was cut back by 3 bases and J by 4 bases. The CDR3 region is CASSSGLFSGSSYNEQFF. CDR3 DNA sequence: TGCGCCAGCAGCTCCGGGCTATTTAGCGGGAGTTCTTACAATGAGCAGTTCTTC. Full variable domain (rest looked up from reference TRBV5-1 and TRBJ2-1): KAGVTQTPRYLIKTRGQQVTLSCSPISGHRSVSWYQQTPGQGLQFLFEYFSETQRNKGNFPGRFSGRQFSNSRSEMNVSTLELGDSALYLCASSSGLFSGSSYNEQFFGPGTRLTVL.

This chain joins TRBV12-5 and TRBJ1-1, with a weak D call TRBD1 (5 bases). This CDR3 spans 11 amino acids. V was clipped by 7 bases and J by 11 bases, with 14 bases between them. The germline CDR1 and CDR2 sequences are LGHNT and FRNRAP. CDR3 sequence: CASALQVGAFF. The DNA for the CDR3 is TGTGCTAGTGCCTTACAGGTTGGCGCTTTCTTT.

In this sample, this clone turned up once. The chain is built from TRBV9 and TRBJ2-5; TRBD1 agrees at 8 bases. The CDR3 is 15 amino acids. With V trimmed by 0 bases and J by 5 bases, 6 bases remained unmatched. The germline V gene has CDR1 SGDLS and CDR2 YYNGEE. CDR3 in amino acids: CASSVGAGGGETQYF. The CDR3 bases are TGTGCCAGCAGCGTAGGGGCAGGGGGCGGGGAGACCCAGTACTTC.

The chain couples TRBV3-1 (or the pseudogene TRBV3-2) to TRBJ1-4; D might be TRBD1 (5 bases). CDR3 length equals 13 residues. Between the trimmed V and J ends, which lost 8 bases and 4 bases, there was a span of 11 bases. Germline V gives CDR1 LGHDT, CDR2 YNNKEL (reference sequence). CDR3: CASGGTYNEKLFF. DNA of the CDR3: TGTGCCAGCGGGGGGACCTATAATGAAAAACTGTTTTTT.

The rearrangement joins TRBV9 to TRBJ2-3; 8 positions match TRBD2. Trimming cost V 0 bases and J 0 bases; bases outside gene matches: 3. CDR3 length: 16 residues. Germline loops: CDR1 SGDLS, CDR2 YYNGEE. The CDR3 spells CASSVGASGSTDTQYF. DNA for the CDR3: TGTGCCAGCAGCGTAGGGGCTAGCGGGAGCACAGATACGCAGTATTTT.

The chain couples TRBV27 to TRBJ2-7, with TRBD1 as a possible D gene (6 bases). This CDR3 has 13 residues. Deletions cut 8 bases from V and 0 bases from J, with 11 bases between. From germline, CDR1 is MNHEY and CDR2 SMNVEV (reference sequence). CDR3 DNA: TGTGCCAGCGGCCGGGACAACTCCTACGAGCAGTACTTC. The encoded protein is CASGRDNSYEQYF.

The chain carries TRBV6-6 and TRBJ1-5; 7 bases line up with TRBD1. V was pared by 6 bases and J by 8 bases, with 7 bases of the junction left unmatched. CDR1 is MNHNY, CDR2 SVGAGI, per germline (reference sequence). This CDR3 has 13 residues. The CDR3 bases are TGTGCCAGCAGCCGCAGGGGGGATGAGCCCCAGCATTTT. Translation gives CASSRRGDEPQHF.

The chain carries TRBV30 and TRBJ2-6; D is possibly TRBD2 (6 bases). Germline V gene data show CDR1 as GTSNPN and CDR2 as SVGIG (reference sequence). V was shortened by 4 bases and J by 1 base, with 11 bases between the two germline ends. The length of the CDR3 is 15 residues. The CDR3 DNA sequence: TGTGCCTGGACCCTCGGGAGTTCTGGGGCCAACGTCCTGACTTTC. This translates into CAWTLGSSGANVLTF.

The J gene is TRBJ1-1, the V gene TRBV5-6; 8 nucleotides align to TRBD1. V lost 6 bases to trimming and J lost 8 bases; unmatched junction nucleotides: 12. This CDR3 has 14 residues. Germline values: CDR1 SGHDT, CDR2 YYEEEE. The CDR3 region has the DNA TGTGCCAGCATCAACTACAGGGGGAAGGCCGAAGCTTTCTTT. It specifies CASINYRGKAEAFF.

This clone has just one count. The chain has TRBV19 and TRBJ2-3, with TRBD1 identical over 7 bases. In germline, CDR1 is LNHDA, CDR2 SQIVND (reference sequence). Unmatched junction bases numbered 2, after V lost 6 bases and J lost 5 bases. The CDR3 sequence is 12 residues long. The CDR3 nucleotides are TGTGCCAGTAGGGCAGGGGGAGATACGCAGTATTTT. Encoded protein: CASRAGGDTQYF.

The CDR3 loop is CASSSGQFFADTQYF. CDR3 nucleotides: TGTGCCAGCAGCTCGGGACAGTTTTTCGCAGATACGCAGTATTTT. This chain links TRBV5-4 with TRBJ2-3; TRBD1 matches 7 bases. Germline trimming cut 3 bases from V and 4 bases from J; bases unmatched to any gene: 8. The V gene's germline CDR1 is SGHNT and CDR2 YYREEE (reference sequence). The CDR3 spans 15 residues.

This clone has just a few counts. The J gene is TRBJ1-4, the V gene TRBV5-1; 7 bases are a match to TRBD1. The CDR3 is 15 residues long. In germline, CDR1 is SGHRS, CDR2 YFSETQ. Trimming took 4 bases from V and 3 from J; bases not matched to a gene: 6. The CDR3 region is CASSPTGEANEKLFF. In nucleotides, the CDR3 is TGCGCCAGCAGCCCTACAGGGGAAGCTAATGAAAAACTGTTTTTT.

The CDR3 DNA reads TGTGCCAGCAGTAAAGGGGTAGCGGGGCCCCAAGAGACCCAGTACTTC. Translated, it gives CASSKGVAGPQETQYF. The chain employs TRBV3-1 (or the pseudogene TRBV3-2) and TRBJ2-5, with TRBD2 matching 8 bases. The CDR3 has 16 amino acids. Unmatched junction bases numbered 10, after V lost 6 bases and J lost 1 base. Germline CDR1 and CDR2: LGHDT and YNNKEL (reference sequence).

The V call is TRBV7-2, the J call TRBJ1-1; possibly TRBD1 for D (5 bases). Deletions cut 3 bases from V and 8 bases from J, with 7 bases between. This CDR3 is 11 amino acids long. Germline CDR1 and CDR2: SGHTA and FQGNSA. CDR3 residues: CASSFHREAFF. The CDR3 DNA sequence: TGTGCCAGCAGCTTTCACAGGGAAGCTTTCTTT.

The V call is TRBV7-2, the J call TRBJ1-4; D perhaps matches TRBD1 (6 bases). The CDR3 is made up of 15 amino acids. V was clipped by 1 base and J by 8 bases, with 14 bases between them. Per the germline V gene, CDR1 is SGHTA and CDR2 is FQGNSA. This CDR3 reads CASSLEGRGGEKLFF. The CDR3 DNA sequence: TGTGCCAGCAGCTTAGAGGGCAGGGGCGGGGAAAAACTGTTTTTT.

The V gene is TRBV2, the J gene TRBJ2-3, with D tentatively TRBD1 (6 bases). Germline V gene lookup returns CDR1 SNHLY and CDR2 FYNNEI. The CDR3 is 15 amino acids. V was shortened by 1 base and J by 4 bases, with 12 bases between the two germline ends. The CDR3, as DNA: TGTGCCAGCAGTGAAGGACAGGCAATCGCAGATACGCAGTATTTT. Protein sequence: CASSEGQAIADTQYF.

The genes are TRBV7-9 and TRBJ2-5; TRBD1 agrees at 7 bases. V lost 5 bases, J lost 6 bases, and 9 bases stayed unmatched. This CDR3 has 14 residues. The germline V gene encodes CDR1 SEHNR and CDR2 FQNEAQ (reference sequence). The CDR3 sequence: CASSAHTGEKTQYF. For the CDR3, the DNA is TGTGCCAGCAGCGCGCATACAGGGGAGAAGACCCAGTACTTC.

The chain combines TRBV6-5 with TRBJ1-2; D unclear. V lost 0 bases and J lost 8, with 13 bases in between. Germline values: CDR1 MNHEY, CDR2 SVGAGI. CDR3 size: 14 residues. CDR3 nucleotides: TGTGCCAGCAGTTACTCTGAGGCGCATGCCGGCTACACCTTC. Translated: CASSYSEAHAGYTF.

V usage is TRBV5-1 and J usage is TRBJ1-1; TRBD1 might be the D (6 bases). The germline CDR1 and CDR2 sequences are SGHRS and YFSETQ. This CDR3 contains 16 residues. V shed 3 bases and J shed 1 base, with 16 bases lying between them. This CDR3 is CASSWGFMTGNTEAFF. The CDR3 nucleotides read TGCGCCAGCAGCTGGGGATTTATGACAGGGAACACTGAAGCTTTCTTT. The complete variable domain, with remaining parts taken from reference TRBV5-1 and TRBJ1-1, reads KAGVTQTPRYLIKTRGQQVTLSCSPISGHRSVSWYQQTPGQGLQFLFEYFSETQRNKGNFPGRFSGRQFSNSRSEMNVSTLELGDSALYLCASSWGFMTGNTEAFFGQGTRLTVV.

This clone was found a few times. The rearrangement links TRBV28 to TRBJ2-1; 7 bases line up with TRBD2. Germline trimming cut 3 bases from V and 4 bases from J; bases unmatched to any gene: 3. Germline assignment: CDR1 MDHEN and CDR2 SYDVKM. The CDR3 has 14 residues. The CDR3 DNA follows: TGTGCCAGCAGTTTGCGGACTAGTTACAATGAGCAGTTCTTC. Protein sequence: CASSLRTSYNEQFF.